This is a list of T cell receptor beta chains from one sample in a study of blood T cell repertoires in COVID-19. This table comes from immunoSEQ multiplex PCR, and its TCRdb copy is limited to in-frame clones, with some not included. The data hold some 200,000 clones, with around 80% observed a single time. Source material: peripheral blood. The receptors derive from a woman in her 70s with acute or convalescent COVID-19. Each CDR3 is given with its conserved first and last residue. Rows give clone size only sometimes, using once, few, many, or a class for an expanded clone.

V: TRBV5-1; length: 13; size: -; J: TRBJ2-3; CDR3: CASSSSSQNTQYF
V: TRBV2; length: 15; size: -; J: TRBJ2-5; CDR3: CASSVTGGVQETQYF
V: TRBV2; length: 14; size: few; J: TRBJ1-6; CDR3: CASSEDRDGSPLHF
V: TRBV4-3; length: 13; size: once; J: TRBJ2-7; CDR3: CASSPTGVHEQYF
V: TRBV11-2; length: 15; size: -; J: TRBJ1-2; CDR3: CASSLFPTAGYGYTF
V: TRBV5-5; length: 15; size: -; J: TRBJ1-3; CDR3: CASRRQGSSGNTIYF
V: TRBV3-1/TRBV3-2; length: 14; size: few; J: TRBJ2-1; CDR3: CASSQRAGGNEQFF
V: TRBV2; length: 13; size: -; J: TRBJ1-1; CDR3: CASSADTNTEAFF
V: TRBV6-2/TRBV6-3; length: 13; size: -; J: TRBJ1-2; CDR3: CASSDRGDYGYTF
V: TRBV6-5; length: 16; size: -; J: TRBJ2-6; CDR3: CASSYSSGAGANVLTF
V: TRBV11-2; length: 19; size: -; J: TRBJ2-5; CDR3: CASSLVPGQGALGNETQYF
V: TRBV24-1; length: 15; size: -; J: TRBJ2-2; CDR3: CATSEPRGNTGELFF
V: TRBV10-3; length: 14; size: -; J: TRBJ2-6; CDR3: CAISSGSGANVLTF
V: TRBV6-4; length: 13; size: many; J: TRBJ1-1; CDR3: CASSWDRNTEAFF
V: TRBV3-1/TRBV3-2; length: 14; size: -; J: TRBJ1-2; CDR3: CASSQTQGKYGYTF
V: TRBV5-1; length: 15; size: -; J: TRBJ2-6; CDR3: CASQVQTSGANVLTF
V: TRBV5-1; length: 14; size: -; J: TRBJ2-7; CDR3: CASSLAGPPYEQYF
V: TRBV5-1; length: 14; size: once; J: TRBJ2-3; CDR3: CASSLLALTDTQYF
V: TRBV5-4; length: 17; size: once; J: TRBJ2-2; CDR3: CASSLAGAGDHTGELFF
V: TRBV14; length: 15; size: few; J: TRBJ1-4; CDR3: CASRPAGALNEKLFF
V: TRBV30; length: 16; size: -; J: TRBJ1-5; CDR3: CAWSVPTAGGNQPQHF
V: TRBV5-1; length: 15; size: once; J: TRBJ1-4; CDR3: CASSLGTGMDEKLFF
V: TRBV7-2; length: 14; size: -; J: TRBJ1-1; CDR3: CASSLGHQNTEAFF
V: TRBV6-5; length: 13; size: -; J: TRBJ1-1; CDR3: CASSYSTPSEAFF